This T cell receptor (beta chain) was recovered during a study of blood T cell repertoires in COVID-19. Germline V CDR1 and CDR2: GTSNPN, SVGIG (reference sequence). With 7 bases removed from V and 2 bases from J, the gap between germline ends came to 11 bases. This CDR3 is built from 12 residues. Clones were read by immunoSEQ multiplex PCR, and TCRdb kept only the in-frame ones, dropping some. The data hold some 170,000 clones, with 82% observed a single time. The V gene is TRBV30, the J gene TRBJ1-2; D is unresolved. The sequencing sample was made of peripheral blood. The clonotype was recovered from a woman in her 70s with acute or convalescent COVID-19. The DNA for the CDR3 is TGTGCCTCCTCCTCCGGGAACTATGGCTACACCTTC. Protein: CASSSGNYGYTF.